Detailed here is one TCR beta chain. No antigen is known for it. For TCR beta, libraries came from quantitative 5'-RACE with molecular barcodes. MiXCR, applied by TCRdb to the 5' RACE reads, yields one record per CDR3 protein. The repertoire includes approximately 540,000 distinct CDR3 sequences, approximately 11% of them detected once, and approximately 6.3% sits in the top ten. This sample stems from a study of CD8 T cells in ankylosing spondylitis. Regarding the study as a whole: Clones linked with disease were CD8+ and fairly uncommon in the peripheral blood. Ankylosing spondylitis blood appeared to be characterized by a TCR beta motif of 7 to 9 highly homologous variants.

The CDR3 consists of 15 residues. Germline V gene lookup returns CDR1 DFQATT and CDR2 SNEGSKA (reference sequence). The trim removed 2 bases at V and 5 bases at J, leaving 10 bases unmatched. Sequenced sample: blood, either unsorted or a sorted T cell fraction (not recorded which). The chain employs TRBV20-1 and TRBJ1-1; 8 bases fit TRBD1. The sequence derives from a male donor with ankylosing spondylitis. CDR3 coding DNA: TGCAGTGCTAGATACCCAACAGGGGGGGCGACTGAAGCTTTCTTT. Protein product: CSARYPTGGATEAFF.